This TCR beta chain was sequenced during a study of response to subunit inactivated influenza vaccine. General study findings and limits: The authors proposed limited new T cell recruitment per seasonal influenza vaccination.

Germline CDR1 and CDR2: SGHRS and YFSETQ. The CDR3 totals 16 residues. V lost 4 bases, J lost 0 bases, and 9 bases stayed unmatched. TCRdb passed the RT-PCR reads through MiXCR, listing each CDR3 protein once. The repertoire holds 150,000 to 200,000 distinct CDR3 sequences, approximately 10% seen once, with about an eighth in the top ten. The sample holds a few counts of this clonotype. Its antigen is currently unknown. The source of this sequence is a man aged 50 to 59 who received an inactivated influenza vaccine. V is TRBV5-1 and J is TRBJ1-1, with 7 bases aligning to TRBD1. The sample was non-naive T cells sorted from PBMCs, taken roughly 6 weeks after vaccination. CDR3 protein: CASSRDGQALNTEAFF. The CDR3 nucleotides read TGCGCCAGCAGCCGGGACGGACAGGCCTTGAACACTGAAGCTTTCTTT.